Given below is one TCR beta chain in context. Its antigen is not identified. After isolation, RNA underwent reverse transcription to generate cDNA as the sequencing template. Data came from immunoSEQ multiplex PCR; TCRdb stores just in-frame clones and leaves some out. The sample holds roughly 120,000 clones, about three fifths seen once. Treatment meaning: oral pan-JAK inhibitor, 5-10 mg twice daily. The data derive from a study of CD8+ T cells in alopecia areata. Study-wide context: Treated patients took oral tofacitinib at 5 to 10 mg twice daily. Tofacitinib ran 6 to 18 months, followed by 6 months off drug.

Overall study findings and caveats: Shared TCR sequences were less clear between patients than in mice, possibly partly from HLA diversity. Persistence of many expanded lesional clones was seen in scalp and blood during tofacitinib.

The length of the CDR3 is 14 residues. CDR1 and CDR2 (germline): SGHRS, YFSETQ. V dropped 3 bases and J dropped 2; count of bases not matched to a gene: 4. The chain links TRBV5-1 to TRBJ1-2, with 7 bases that match TRBD1. Source: CD8+ T cells sorted from blood, taken at week 4, from a patient treated with tofacitinib. This clonotype was obtained from a human donor with alopecia areata. DNA of the CDR3: TGCGCCAGCAGCTCAGGACAGGCCAACTATGGCTACACCTTC. It specifies CASSSGQANYGYTF.